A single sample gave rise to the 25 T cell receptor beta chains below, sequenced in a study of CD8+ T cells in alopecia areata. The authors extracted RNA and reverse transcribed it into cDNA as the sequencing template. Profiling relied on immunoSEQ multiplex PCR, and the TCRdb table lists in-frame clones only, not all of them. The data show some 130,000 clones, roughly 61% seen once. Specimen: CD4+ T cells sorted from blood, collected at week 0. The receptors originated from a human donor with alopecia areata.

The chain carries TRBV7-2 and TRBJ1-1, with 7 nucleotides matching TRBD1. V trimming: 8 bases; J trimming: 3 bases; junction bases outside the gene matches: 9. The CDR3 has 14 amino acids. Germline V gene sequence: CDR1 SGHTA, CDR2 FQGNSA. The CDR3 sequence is CASGAGGWDTEAFF. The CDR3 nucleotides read TGTGCCAGCGGAGCAGGGGGATGGGACACTGAAGCTTTCTTT.

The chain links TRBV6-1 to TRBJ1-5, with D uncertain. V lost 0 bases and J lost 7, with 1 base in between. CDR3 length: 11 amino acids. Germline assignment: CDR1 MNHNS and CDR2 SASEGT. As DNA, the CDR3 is TGTGCCAGCAGTGAAGCCCAGCCCCAGCATTTT. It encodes CASSEAQPQHF.

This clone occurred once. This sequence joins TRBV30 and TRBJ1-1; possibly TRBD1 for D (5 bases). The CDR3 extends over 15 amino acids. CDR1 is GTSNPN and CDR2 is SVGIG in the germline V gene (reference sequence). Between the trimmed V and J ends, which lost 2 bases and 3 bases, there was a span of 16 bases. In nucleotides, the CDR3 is TGTGCCTGGAGTCTCCGGGGACGGCCGTACACTGAAGCTTTCTTT. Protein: CAWSLRGRPYTEAFF.

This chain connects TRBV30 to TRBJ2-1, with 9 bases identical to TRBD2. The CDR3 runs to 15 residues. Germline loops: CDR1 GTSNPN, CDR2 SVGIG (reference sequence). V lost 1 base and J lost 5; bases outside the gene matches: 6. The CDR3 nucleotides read TGTGCCTGGAGTGGTTTTAGCGGGAGCAACAATGAGCAGTTCTTC. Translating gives CAWSGFSGSNNEQFF.

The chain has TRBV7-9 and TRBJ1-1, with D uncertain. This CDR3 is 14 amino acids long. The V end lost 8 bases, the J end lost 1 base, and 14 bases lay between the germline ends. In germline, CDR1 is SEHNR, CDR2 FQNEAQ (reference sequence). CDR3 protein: CASFDPPANTEAFF. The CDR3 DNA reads TGTGCCAGCTTTGACCCCCCAGCGAACACTGAAGCTTTCTTT. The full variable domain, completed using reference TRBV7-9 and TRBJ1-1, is DTGVSQNPRHKITKRGQNVTFRCDPISEHNRLYWYRQTLGQGPEFLTYFQNEAQLEKSRLLSDRFSAERPKGSFSTLEIQRTEQGDSAMYLCASFDPPANTEAFFGQGTRLTVV.

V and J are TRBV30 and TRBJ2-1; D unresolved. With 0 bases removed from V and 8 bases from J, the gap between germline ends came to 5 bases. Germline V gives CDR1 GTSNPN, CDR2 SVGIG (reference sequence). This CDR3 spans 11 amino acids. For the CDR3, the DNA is TGTGCCTGGAGTGTACGCGATGAGCAGTTCTTC. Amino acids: CAWSVRDEQFF. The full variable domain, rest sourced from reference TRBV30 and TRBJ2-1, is SQTIHQWPATLVQPVGSPLSLECTVEGTSNPNLYWYRQAAGRGLQLLFYSVGIGQISSEVPQNLSASRPQDRQFILSSKKLLLSDSGFYLCAWSVRDEQFFGPGTRLTVL.

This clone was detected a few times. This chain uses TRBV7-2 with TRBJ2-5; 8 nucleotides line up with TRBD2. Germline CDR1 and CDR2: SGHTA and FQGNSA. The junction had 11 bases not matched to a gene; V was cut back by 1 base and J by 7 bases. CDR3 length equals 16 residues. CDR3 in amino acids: CASSLGLAGRSATQYF. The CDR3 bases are TGTGCCAGCAGCTTAGGCCTAGCGGGCCGTTCAGCGACCCAGTACTTC.

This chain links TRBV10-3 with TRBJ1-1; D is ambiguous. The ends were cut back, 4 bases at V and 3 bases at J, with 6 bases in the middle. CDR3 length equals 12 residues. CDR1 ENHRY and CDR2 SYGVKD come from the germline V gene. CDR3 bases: TGTGCCATCAGTGTGTCTGACACTGAAGCTTTCTTT. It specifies CAISVSDTEAFF.

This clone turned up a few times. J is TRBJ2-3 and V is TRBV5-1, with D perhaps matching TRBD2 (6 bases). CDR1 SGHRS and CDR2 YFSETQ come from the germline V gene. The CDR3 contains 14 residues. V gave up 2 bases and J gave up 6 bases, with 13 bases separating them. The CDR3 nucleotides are TGCGCCAGCAGCTTCGGGACTCCGGTGGATACGCAGTATTTT. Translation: CASSFGTPVDTQYF. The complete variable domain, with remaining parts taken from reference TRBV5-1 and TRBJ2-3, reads KAGVTQTPRYLIKTRGQQVTLSCSPISGHRSVSWYQQTPGQGLQFLFEYFSETQRNKGNFPGRFSGRQFSNSRSEMNVSTLELGDSALYLCASSFGTPVDTQYFGPGTRLTVL.

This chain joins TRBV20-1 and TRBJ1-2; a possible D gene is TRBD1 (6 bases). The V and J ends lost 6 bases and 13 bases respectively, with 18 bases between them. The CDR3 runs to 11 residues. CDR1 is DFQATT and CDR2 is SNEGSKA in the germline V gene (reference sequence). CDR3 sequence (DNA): TGCAGTGCCCCCGAAGGACAGTCATCCACCTTC. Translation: CSAPEGQSSTF.

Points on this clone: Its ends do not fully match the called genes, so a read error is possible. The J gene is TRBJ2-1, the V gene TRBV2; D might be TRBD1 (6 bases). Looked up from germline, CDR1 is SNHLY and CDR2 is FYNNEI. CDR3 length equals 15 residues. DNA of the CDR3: TGTGCCGGCAGACAGGACAGAGTCCTAAGTAATGAGCAGTTCTTC. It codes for CAGRQDRVLSNEQFF.

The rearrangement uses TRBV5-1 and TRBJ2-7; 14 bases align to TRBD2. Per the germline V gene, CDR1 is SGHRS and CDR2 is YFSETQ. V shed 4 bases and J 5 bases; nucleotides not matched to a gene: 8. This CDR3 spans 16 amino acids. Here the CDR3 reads CASSPGLAGDVNEQYF. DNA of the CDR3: TGCGCCAGCAGCCCGGGACTAGCGGGAGACGTCAACGAGCAGTACTTC. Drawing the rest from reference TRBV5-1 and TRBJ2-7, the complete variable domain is KAGVTQTPRYLIKTRGQQVTLSCSPISGHRSVSWYQQTPGQGLQFLFEYFSETQRNKGNFPGRFSGRQFSNSRSEMNVSTLELGDSALYLCASSPGLAGDVNEQYFGPGTRLTVT.

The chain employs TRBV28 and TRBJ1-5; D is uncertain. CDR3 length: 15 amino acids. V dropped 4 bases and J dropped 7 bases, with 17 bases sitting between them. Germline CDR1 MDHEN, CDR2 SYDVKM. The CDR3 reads CASSSLSGNGQPQHF. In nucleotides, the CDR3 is TGTGCCAGCAGTTCTCTATCGGGCAATGGGCAGCCCCAGCATTTT.

DNA for the CDR3: TGCGCCAGCAGCCAGGCTGACAGGAAGGGTGGCTACACCTTC. It translates to CASSQADRKGGYTF. The chain couples TRBV4-1 to TRBJ1-2; D is possibly TRBD1 (6 bases). The V end was cut by 3 bases, the J end by 7 bases, with 15 bases between. The CDR3 is 14 amino acids. Germline CDR1 is MGHRA and CDR2 is YSYEKL.

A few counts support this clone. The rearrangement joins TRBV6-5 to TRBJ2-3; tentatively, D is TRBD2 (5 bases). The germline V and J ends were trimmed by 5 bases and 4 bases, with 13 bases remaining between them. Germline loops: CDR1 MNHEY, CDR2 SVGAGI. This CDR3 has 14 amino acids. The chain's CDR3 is CASSMDLRADTQYF. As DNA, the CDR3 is TGTGCCAGCAGTATGGACTTACGAGCAGATACGCAGTATTTT.

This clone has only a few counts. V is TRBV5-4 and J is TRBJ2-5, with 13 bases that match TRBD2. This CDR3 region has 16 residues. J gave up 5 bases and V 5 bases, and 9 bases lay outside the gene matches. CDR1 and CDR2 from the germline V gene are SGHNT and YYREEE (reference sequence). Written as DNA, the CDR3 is TGTGCCAGCAGTTTTGGACTAGCGGGGGTGGAGGAGACCCAGTACTTC. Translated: CASSFGLAGVEETQYF. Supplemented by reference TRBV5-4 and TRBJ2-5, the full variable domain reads ETGVTQSPTHLIKTRGQQVTLRCSSQSGHNTVSWYQQALGQGPQFIFQYYREEENGRGNFPPRFSGLQFPNYSSELNVNALELDDSALYLCASSFGLAGVEETQYFGPGTRLLVL.

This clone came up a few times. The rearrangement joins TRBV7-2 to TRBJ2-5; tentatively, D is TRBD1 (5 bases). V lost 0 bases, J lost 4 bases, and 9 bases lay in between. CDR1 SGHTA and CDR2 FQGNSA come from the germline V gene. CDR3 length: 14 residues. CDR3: CASSLAPRVETQYF. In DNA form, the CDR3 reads TGTGCCAGCAGCTTAGCGCCCAGGGTAGAGACCCAGTACTTC.

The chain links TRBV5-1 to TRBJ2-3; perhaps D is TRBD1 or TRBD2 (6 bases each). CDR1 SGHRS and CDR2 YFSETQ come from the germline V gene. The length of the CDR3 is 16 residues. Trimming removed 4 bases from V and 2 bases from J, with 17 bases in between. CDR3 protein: CASSRGGGTITDTQYF. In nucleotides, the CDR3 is TGCGCCAGCAGCCGTGGAGGGGGGACGATCACAGATACGCAGTATTTT.

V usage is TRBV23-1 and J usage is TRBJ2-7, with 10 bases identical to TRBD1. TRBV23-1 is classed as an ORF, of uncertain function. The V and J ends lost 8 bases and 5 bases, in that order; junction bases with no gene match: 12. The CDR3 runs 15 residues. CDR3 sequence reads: CASLISGDRGNEQYF. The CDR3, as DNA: TGCGCCAGCCTCATCTCCGGGGACAGGGGCAACGAGCAGTACTTC.

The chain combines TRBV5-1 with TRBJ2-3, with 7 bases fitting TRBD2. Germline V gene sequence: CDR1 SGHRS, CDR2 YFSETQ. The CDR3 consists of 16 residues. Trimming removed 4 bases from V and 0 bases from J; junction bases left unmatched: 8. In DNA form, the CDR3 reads TGCGCCAGCAGCCCTACCGGGGGGACGAGCACAGATACGCAGTATTTT. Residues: CASSPTGGTSTDTQYF.

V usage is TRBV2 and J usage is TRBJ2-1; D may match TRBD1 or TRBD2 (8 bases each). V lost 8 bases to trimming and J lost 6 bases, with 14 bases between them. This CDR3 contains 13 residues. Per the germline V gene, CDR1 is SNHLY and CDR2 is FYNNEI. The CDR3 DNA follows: TGTGCCAGCCGACAGGGGACTAGCAATGAGCAGTTCTTC. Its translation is CASRQGTSNEQFF.

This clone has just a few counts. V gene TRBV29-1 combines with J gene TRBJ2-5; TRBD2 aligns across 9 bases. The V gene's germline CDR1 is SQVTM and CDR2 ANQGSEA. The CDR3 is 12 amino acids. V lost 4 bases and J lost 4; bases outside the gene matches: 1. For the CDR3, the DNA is TGCAGCGTTGTACTAGCGGGAGAGACCCAGTACTTC. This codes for CSVVLAGETQYF. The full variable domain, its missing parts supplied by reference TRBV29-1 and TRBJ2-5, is SAVISQKPSRDICQRGTSLTIQCQVDSQVTMMFWYRQQPGQSLTLIATANQGSEATYESGFVIDKFPISRPNLTFSTLTVSNMSPEDSSIYLCSVVLAGETQYFGPGTRLLVL.

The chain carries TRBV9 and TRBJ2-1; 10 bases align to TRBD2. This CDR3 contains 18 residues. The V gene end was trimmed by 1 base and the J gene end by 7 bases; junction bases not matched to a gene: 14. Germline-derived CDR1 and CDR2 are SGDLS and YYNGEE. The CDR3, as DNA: TGTGCCAGCAGCGTATGGAGGGAGCTAGCGGGAGCTGAGAATGAGCAGTTCTTC. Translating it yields CASSVWRELAGAENEQFF.

This CDR3 reads CASSLGTGNLYGYTF. CDR3 in DNA: TGTGCCAGCAGCTTGGGGACGGGGAATCTCTATGGCTACACCTTC. V and J are TRBV5-6 and TRBJ1-2; no clear D gene. V was cut by 0 bases and J by 4 bases, with 13 bases left in between. This CDR3 has 15 amino acids. The germline CDR1 and CDR2 sequences are SGHDT and YYEEEE.

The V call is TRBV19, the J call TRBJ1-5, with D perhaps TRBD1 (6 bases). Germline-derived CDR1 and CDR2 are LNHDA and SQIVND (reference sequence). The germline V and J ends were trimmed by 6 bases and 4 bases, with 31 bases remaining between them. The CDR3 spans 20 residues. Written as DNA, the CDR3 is TGTGCCAGTAGCGGAACAGGGTTGGTGGAGGTGGCGAGGTGGAATCAGCCCCAGCATTTT. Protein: CASSGTGLVEVARWNQPQHF.